The rows below give T cell receptor beta chains drawn from one sample of a study of T cells after yellow fever vaccination. MiXCR, applied by TCRdb to the 5' RACE reads, yields one record per CDR3 protein. The data show around 15,000 distinct CDR3 sequences, under 5% seen once. The sequences come from PBMCs, either bulk or a sorted T-cell subset (CD4+, CD8+, memory, or dextramer-sorted; not recorded which), collected 15 days after the yellow fever booster vaccination. The source of these receptors is a man aged 25-40 years who received the YFV17D yellow fever vaccine. The CDR3 runs from the conserved cysteine through the conserved F or W. A D gene is named only where the DNA matches it firmly. Clone size is given for some rows only: seen once, a few or many times, or a class if the clone is expanded.

NA,many,TRBJ2-4,TRBV15,TGTGCCACCAGCAGAGATTTCGCAGGTCGAAACATTCAGTACTTC,CATSRDFAGRNIQYF
NA,many,TRBJ2-1,TRBV11-3,TGTGCCAGCAGCTTAGATCTCGGCGGGACGGCCTACAATGAGCAGTTCTTC,CASSLDLGGTAYNEQFF
NA,many,TRBJ2-5,TRBV12-3/TRBV12-4,TGTGCCAGCAGTCCTGGAGCGTTAGAGACCCAGTACTTC,CASSPGALETQYF
NA,NA,TRBJ1-2,TRBV20-1,TGCAGTGCTAGTGAGACAGGTTATGGCAACACCTTC,CSASETGYGNTF
NA,many,TRBJ1-3,TRBV27,TGTGCCACCGCGCTTTCCGTCGGAAACACCATATATTTT,CATALSVGNTIYF
NA,NA,TRBJ2-1,TRBV7-6,TGTGCCAGCAGCCCACGAACTAGCTGGAGCGATGAGCAGTTCTTC,CASSPRTSWSDEQFF
TRBD2,many,TRBJ2-7,TRBV20-1,TGCAGTGCTAGTCCAACGGGTGGGGACTACCTATACGAGCAGTACTTC,CSASPTGGDYLYEQYF
NA,many,TRBJ1-6,TRBV5-4,TGTGCCAGCAGCTTGACAGGTCTTAATTCACCCCTCCACTTT,CASSLTGLNSPLHF
NA,many,TRBJ2-1,TRBV6-5,TGTGCCAGCAGTTACTCGCCGAGCTCCTACAATGAGCAGTTCTTC,CASSYSPSSYNEQFF
NA,many,TRBJ1-1,TRBV4-2,TGTGCCAGCAGCCAAGGGGTTTACACTGAAGCTTTCTTT,CASSQGVYTEAFF
TRBD2,NA,TRBJ2-4,TRBV6-1,TGTGCCAGCAGCTTGAGACTAGCGGGAGCCAAAAACATTCAGTACTTC,CASSLRLAGAKNIQYF
TRBD2,many,TRBJ2-3,TRBV9,TGTGCCAGCAGCGTAGAGGGACTAGACACAGATACGCAGTATTTT,CASSVEGLDTDTQYF
NA,many,TRBJ2-3,TRBV18,TGTGCCAGCTCACCGACGGGAGCAGATACGCAGTATTTT,CASSPTGADTQYF
TRBD1,medium-sized,TRBJ2-7,TRBV5-1,TGCGCCAGCGCCCGTCCAGTTCAGGGGGCCTCCCACGAGCAGTACTTC,CASARPVQGASHEQYF
TRBD1,many,TRBJ1-1,TRBV5-5,TGTGCCAGCAGCTTGTTGGACAGGGGGCGGTGGACTGAAGCTTTCTTT,CASSLLDRGRWTEAFF
TRBD1,many,TRBJ2-4,TRBV20-1,TGCAGTGCTTCTAGCTTGAGGGGGCAAAACATTCAGTACTTC,CSASSLRGQNIQYF
TRBD1,many,TRBJ2-1,TRBV29-1,TGCAGCGTTCTCATGACAGGGGCGACCAACAATGAGCAGTTCTTC,CSVLMTGATNNEQFF
NA,many,TRBJ2-1,TRBV7-2,TGTGCCAGCAGCCGGACCGGAGCCTACAATGAGCAGTTCTTC,CASSRTGAYNEQFF
NA,many,TRBJ2-3,TRBV7-3,TGTGCCAGCAGCTTAGGGGCGGGTACAGATACGCAGTATTTT,CASSLGAGTDTQYF
NA,many,TRBJ2-1,TRBV5-5,TGTGCCAGCACCCTAGAGGCGAGCTCCTACAATGAGCAGTTCTTC,CASTLEASSYNEQFF
TRBD2,many,TRBJ2-1,TRBV6-5,TGTGCCAGCGGGTCGGGGGGGGCAGGCGTCTCCAATGAGCAGTTCTTC,CASGSGGAGVSNEQFF
NA,many,TRBJ2-7,TRBV28,TGTGCCAGCAGTTTAGGGGGGACACCCTACGAGCAGTACTTC,CASSLGGTPYEQYF
NA,many,TRBJ2-2,TRBV29-1,TGCAGCGTTCAGACCCCAAGCGGGGAGCTGTTTTTT,CSVQTPSGELFF
NA,many,TRBJ2-1,TRBV19,TGTGCCAGTAGTAGAGGGGTAGCGGCCGCCGGCTCCTACAATGAGCAGTTCTTC,CASSRGVAAAGSYNEQFF
TRBD2,NA,TRBJ2-7,TRBV2,TGTGCCATCTCCCCCCGTAGATATTTAGCGGGAGGCGAACCCTACGAGCAGTACTTC,CAISPRRYLAGGEPYEQYF
NA,many,TRBJ2-1,TRBV20-1,TGCAGTGCTACTAACAGGGGGGGTATAGAGAATGAGCAGTTCTTC,CSATNRGGIENEQFF
TRBD2,many,TRBJ2-7,TRBV5-1,TGCGCCAGCAGCTCGAGGACTAGCGGGAGTTACGAGCAGTACTTC,CASSSRTSGSYEQYF
NA,medium-sized,TRBJ2-1,TRBV29-1,TGCAGCGTTGAACGCGAGACCTACAATGAGCAGTTCTTC,CSVERETYNEQFF
TRBD1,many,TRBJ2-5,TRBV20-1,TGCAGTGCCGTAGACAGGGGGGGTACCCAAGAGACCCAGTACTTC,CSAVDRGGTQETQYF
TRBD1,medium-sized,TRBJ2-3,TRBV5-5,TGTGCCAGCAGCAGCGGACAGGGCGGCACAGATACGCAGTATTTT,CASSSGQGGTDTQYF
NA,many,TRBJ1-6,TRBV12-3/TRBV12-4,TGTGCCAGCAGTTTCGGGCAGCATAATTCACCCCTCCACTTT,CASSFGQHNSPLHF
TRBD2,many,TRBJ2-5,TRBV27,TGTGCCAGCAGTTTAGCCTGGTTGACTAGCGGCCCCCCGGCCCAGTACTTC,CASSLAWLTSGPPAQYF
NA,many,TRBJ1-1,TRBV9,TGTGCCAGCAGCCCGGAAATGGCTGAAGCTTTCTTT,CASSPEMAEAFF
NA,many,TRBJ2-7,TRBV12-3/TRBV12-4,TGTGCCAGCAGTTTGCAGTACTACGAGCAGTACTTC,CASSLQYYEQYF
TRBD2,many,TRBJ2-5,TRBV20-1,TGCAGTGCTTCATTAGCGGGAGGTTCTTCCCCTCAAGAGACCCAGTACTTC,CSASLAGGSSPQETQYF
NA,many,TRBJ1-3,TRBV4-3,TGCGCCAGCAGCCACTACACCGAGCAAGAATACTCTGGAAACACCATATATTTT,CASSHYTEQEYSGNTIYF
NA,many,TRBJ2-1,TRBV29-1,TGCAGCGTTGGCGTCGAGCAGTTCTTC,CSVGVEQFF
TRBD2,many,TRBJ2-7,TRBV7-9,TGTGCCAGCAGCTTAAGAGCGGGAGTGGACGAGCAGTACTTC,CASSLRAGVDEQYF
NA,NA,TRBJ1-2,TRBV27,TGTGCCAGCAGTTTACAACGGTTTTCTCGCTACACCTTC,CASSLQRFSRYTF
NA,NA,TRBJ2-3,TRBV4-3,TGCGCCAGCAGCCAAGGGGGCTTAGATACGCAGTATTTT,CASSQGGLDTQYF
NA,many,TRBJ2-7,TRBV4-2,TGTGCCAGCAGCCAAGTAGTCAATCCGGTTACCTACGAGCAGTACTTC,CASSQVVNPVTYEQYF
TRBD1,many,TRBJ2-3,TRBV24-1,TGTGCCACCAGTGGAACAGGGGGCGCAGATACGCAGTATTTT,CATSGTGGADTQYF
NA,many,TRBJ2-1,TRBV10-3,TGTGCCATCAGGGTCATAGCGGCCCGGGGGAATGAGCAGTTCTTC,CAIRVIAARGNEQFF
NA,many,TRBJ2-3,TRBV15,TGTGCCACCAGCAGAGGCGGGACAGACGGTACGCAGTATTTT,CATSRGGTDGTQYF
TRBD2,many,TRBJ2-5,TRBV20-1,TGCAGTGCTACAACTAGCGGGAGTCAGGAGACCCAGTACTTC,CSATTSGSQETQYF
NA,many,TRBJ2-2,TRBV6-5,TGTGCCAGCAGCAGCCGGTCAGGGATCGGCGGGGAGCTGTTTTTT,CASSSRSGIGGELFF
NA,medium-sized,TRBJ2-1,TRBV9,TGTGCCAGCAGCGTAAGTGAGAGGCCGTATGAGCAGTTCTTC,CASSVSERPYEQFF
NA,many,TRBJ2-5,TRBV27,TGTGCCAGCAGTTCCCGTTGGGGCCAAGAGACCCAGTACTTC,CASSSRWGQETQYF
NA,many,TRBJ2-1,TRBV10-3,TGTGCCATCAGCCAGGACACCAATGAGCAGTTCTTC,CAISQDTNEQFF
NA,many,TRBJ2-7,TRBV6-1,TGTGCCAGCAGTGAAGCCGCGGGGACACCCTACGAGCAGTACTTC,CASSEAAGTPYEQYF